Listed below are T cell receptor beta chains from one sample, sequenced in a study of control samples from healthy donors and cancer patients. TCRdb keeps only in-frame clones here, not all; method: immunoSEQ multiplex PCR. The data hold tens of thousands of clones, with about 88% observed a single time. Sequenced sample: PBMCs. The receptor set was obtained from a man aged 70-80 years with lung cancer. CDR3s include the opening cysteine and the closing phenylalanine or tryptophan. The D gene is left open where the match is weak. The size of a clone is reported for some rows only, either as once, few or many, or as a class for expanded clones.

NA	TRBD1	TRBJ1-1	TRBV29-1	CSVVTGGGTEAFF	TGCAGCGTTGTTACAGGGGGGGGTACTGAAGCTTTCTTT
NA	NA	TRBJ1-4	TRBV7-2	CASSSLQGNEKLFF	TGTGCCAGCAGCTCACTCCAGGGGAATGAAAAACTGTTTTTT
NA	TRBD1	TRBJ2-7	TRBV19	CASSSIAGQGAYEQYF	TGTGCCAGTAGTTCAATAGCGGGACAGGGGGCGTACGAGCAGTACTTC
NA	NA	TRBJ1-4	TRBV27	CASRQRGTVNEKLFF	TGTGCCAGCAGACAAAGGGGGACGGTCAATGAAAAACTGTTTTTT
NA	NA	TRBJ2-2	TRBV19	CASNWLAGAARVGELFF	TGTGCCAGTAATTGGCTCGCAGGGGCCGCGAGGGTCGGGGAGCTGTTTTTT
NA	NA	TRBJ1-1	TRBV7-2	CASSLQGGVNTEAFF	TGTGCCAGCAGCTTACAGGGAGGGGTTAACACTGAAGCTTTCTTT
few	TRBD1	TRBJ1-1	TRBV30	CAWMLRDRGSNTEAFF	TGTGCCTGGATGCTCCGGGACAGGGGATCGAACACTGAAGCTTTCTTT
NA	NA	TRBJ1-4	TRBV5-6	CASSYPLNEKLFF	TGTGCCAGCAGCTACCCCCTGAATGAAAAACTGTTTTTT
NA	NA	TRBJ1-1	TRBV15	CATSSRGGYEAFF	TGTGCCACCAGCAGCCGGGGTGGGTATGAGGCTTTCTTT
NA	TRBD1	TRBJ2-7	TRBV9	CASSVGWDRGPSYEQYF	TGTGCCAGCAGCGTAGGTTGGGACAGGGGCCCCTCCTACGAGCAGTACTTC
NA	NA	TRBJ2-3	TRBV4-3	CASSGGGPYADTQYF	TGCGCCAGCAGCGGGGGCGGCCCCTACGCGGATACGCAGTATTTT
NA	NA	TRBJ2-1	TRBV9	CASSVEVGGLYNEQFF	TGTGCCAGCAGCGTAGAAGTGGGGGGACTCTACAATGAGCAGTTCTTC
NA	NA	TRBJ1-1	TRBV7-8	CASSLDRLNTEAFF	TGTGCCAGCAGCTTAGACCGCCTGAACACTGAAGCTTTCTTT
few	NA	TRBJ1-3	TRBV3-1/TRBV3-2	CASSWGGPGNTIYF	TGTGCCAGCTCGTGGGGGGGGCCTGGAAACACCATATATTTT
few	NA	TRBJ1-6	TRBV2	CASSELVGDSPLHF	TGTGCCAGCAGTGAATTAGTAGGGGATTCACCCCTCCACTTT
NA	NA	TRBJ2-7	TRBV10-3	CAISSSYEQYF	TGTGCCATCAGTAGCTCCTACGAGCAGTACTTC
few	TRBD1	TRBJ1-1	TRBV6-6	CASSYEGANTEAFF	TGTGCCAGCAGTTACGAGGGGGCGAACACTGAAGCTTTCTTT
NA	TRBD1	TRBJ2-7	TRBV5-6	CASSLPGTGGHEQYF	TGTGCCAGCAGCTTGCCCGGGACAGGGGGCCACGAGCAGTACTTC
NA	TRBD1	TRBJ1-2	TRBV7-8	CASSPRQGAYGYTF	TGTGCCAGCAGCCCCAGGCAGGGGGCTTACGGCTACACCTTC
once	NA	TRBJ1-1	TRBV5-6	CASSLGEVRRLNTEAFF	TGTGCCAGCAGCTTGGGCGAAGTGAGACGGCTGAACACTGAAGCTTTCTTT
NA	NA	TRBJ2-7	TRBV7-2	CASSTQGGTRALAYEQYF	TGTGCCAGCAGCACGCAGGGGGGGACCCGGGCACTAGCCTACGAGCAGTACTTC
NA	NA	TRBJ2-1	TRBV24-1	CATSDLGGSYNEQFF	TGTGCCACCAGTGATTTAGGGGGCTCCTACAATGAGCAGTTCTTC
NA	NA	TRBJ1-2	TRBV11-2	CASSPRLGRYGYTF	TGTGCCAGCAGCCCCCGTCTAGGGAGATATGGCTACACCTTC
few	NA	TRBJ1-1	TRBV5-1	CASSFNTGSPLNTEAFF	TGCGCCAGCAGCTTCAACACAGGGAGCCCCCTGAACACTGAAGCTTTCTTT
NA	NA	TRBJ2-7	TRBV25-1	CASSESYLAGMHF	TGTGCCAGCAGTGAATCCTATCTGGCAGGGATGCACTTC
NA	TRBD1	TRBJ2-3	TRBV27	CASSFLDRGGTDTQYF	TGTGCCAGCAGTTTCCTAGACAGGGGGGGCACAGATACGCAGTATTTT
NA	NA	TRBJ2-3	TRBV4-3	CASSQDAPGVTDTQYF	TGCGCCAGCAGCCAAGACGCACCGGGGGTAACAGATACGCAGTATTTT
once	NA	TRBJ1-2	TRBV3-1/TRBV3-2	CASSHGGLYYGYTF	TGTGCCAGCAGCCACGGGGGGCTTTACTATGGCTACACCTTC
NA	NA	TRBJ1-1	TRBV6-6	CASSDRVRGTEAFF	TGTGCCAGCAGTGACCGGGTAAGGGGCACTGAAGCTTTCTTT
NA	NA	TRBJ2-2	TRBV30	CAWSVQLPGELFF	TGTGCCTGGAGTGTACAACTTCCCGGGGAGCTGTTTTTT
NA	NA	TRBJ1-5	TRBV2	CASSEVTTGGQPQHF	TGTGCCAGCAGTGAAGTGACGACAGGAGGGCAGCCCCAGCATTTT
NA	TRBD1	TRBJ1-1	TRBV6-5	CASNRDRVNTEAFF	TGTGCCAGCAACCGGGACAGGGTTAACACTGAAGCTTTCTTT
NA	TRBD2	TRBJ2-5	TRBV6-1	CASSVSGGYEGETQYF	TGTGCCAGCAGTGTTAGCGGGGGCTACGAGGGAGAGACCCAGTACTTC
NA	TRBD1	TRBJ1-4	TRBV18	CASSSGTGGANEKLFF	TGTGCCAGCTCATCCGGGACAGGGGGCGCGAATGAAAAACTGTTTTTT
NA	TRBD1	TRBJ2-1	TRBV5-1	CASSPPRDSYNEQFF	TGCGCCAGCAGCCCGCCCCGGGACAGCTACAATGAGCAGTTCTTC
NA	NA	TRBJ2-2	TRBV2	CASSRYGQTYGELFF	TGTGCCAGCAGTCGATATGGACAGACGTACGGGGAGCTGTTTTTT
NA	TRBD2	TRBJ2-2	TRBV7-2	CASSFAGGPNTGELFF	TGTGCCAGCAGCTTTGCGGGGGGGCCGAACACCGGGGAGCTGTTTTTT
NA	NA	TRBJ2-3	TRBV27	CASSLWRRNTDTQYF	TGTGCCAGCAGTTTATGGCGGAGGAACACAGATACGCAGTATTTT
NA	NA	TRBJ1-5	TRBV7-8	CASSLTPANMAVGSNQPQHF	TGTGCCAGCAGCTTAACCCCCGCCAACATGGCCGTCGGTAGCAATCAGCCCCAGCATTTT
NA	NA	TRBJ1-4	TRBV5-4	CASSQQGSSEKLFF	TGTGCCAGCAGCCAGCAGGGATCAAGTGAAAAACTGTTTTTT
NA	NA	TRBJ2-2	TRBV5-4	CASSLQGTNIGELFF	TGTGCCAGCAGCCTCCAAGGGACAAACATCGGGGAGCTGTTTTTT
NA	NA	TRBJ1-4	TRBV6-2/TRBV6-3	CASSYLGGEGEKLFF	TGTGCCAGCAGTTACCTCGGGGGTGAAGGTGAAAAACTGTTTTTT
NA	NA	TRBJ2-3	TRBV6-5	CASSYGTGANTDTQYF	TGTGCCAGCAGTTACGGGACGGGGGCTAACACAGATACGCAGTATTTT
NA	NA	TRBJ1-5	TRBV5-6	CASSLGGGPQHF	TGTGCCAGCAGCCTGGGGGGCGGACCCCAGCATTTT
NA	TRBD2	TRBJ2-3	TRBV6-5	CASSSQRGVTDTQYF	TGTGCCAGCAGTTCCCAGCGGGGAGTCACAGATACGCAGTATTTT
NA	NA	TRBJ1-5	TRBV3-1/TRBV3-2	CASSPGQNQPQHF	TGTGCCAGCAGCCCAGGACAGAATCAGCCCCAGCATTTT
NA	NA	TRBJ1-5	TRBV27	CASSLSAGSRNQPQHF	TGTGCCAGCAGTTTATCTGCAGGGTCTCGCAATCAGCCCCAGCATTTT
NA	NA	TRBJ1-5	TRBV7-9	CASSLAHDEQPQHF	TGTGCCAGCAGCTTAGCCCATGATGAACAGCCCCAGCATTTT
NA	NA	TRBJ2-5	TRBV5-1	CASSLVTSRGETQYF	TGCGCCAGCAGCTTGGTCACATCAAGAGGTGAGACCCAGTACTTC
NA	TRBD1	TRBJ1-2	TRBV29-1	CSATGGWNYGYTF	TGCAGCGCCACAGGGGGTTGGAACTATGGCTACACCTTC
NA	TRBD2	TRBJ2-3	TRBV9	CASSVIGGAPPENTQYF	TGTGCCAGCAGCGTAATCGGGGGGGCCCCCCCCGAGAATACGCAGTATTTT
NA	NA	TRBJ2-1	TRBV18	CASSPPVPSYNEQFF	TGTGCCAGCTCACCACCGGTGCCCTCCTACAATGAGCAGTTCTTC
few	NA	TRBJ1-4	TRBV19	CASSVSGTRPNEKLFF	TGTGCCAGTAGTGTATCGGGGACCAGGCCTAATGAAAAACTGTTTTTT
NA	NA	TRBJ1-2	TRBV5-1	CASSLVAGNGYTF	TGCGCCAGCAGCTTGGTCGCAGGGAATGGCTACACCTTC